A selection of T cell receptor beta chains follows, all from one sample in a study of cytomegalovirus exposure and HLA in healthy donors. Sequenced by immunoSEQ multiplex PCR; TCRdb stores in-frame clones only, minus some. Of 150,000 to 250,000 clones detected, around 80% appear once; the ten largest clones hold 4.4%. Sequenced: PBMCs. The source of these receptors is a woman in her twenties or thirties in good health and CMV-seropositive. Each CDR3 is given with its conserved first and last residue. The D gene is left open where the match is weak. Rows may omit the clone size; those that give it use once, few, many or a size class.

d_gene | abundance | j_gene | v_gene | CDR3aa | CDR3nt
TRBD1 | . | TRBJ1-4 | TRBV9 | CASSEQGQNEKLFF | TGTGCCAGCAGCGAACAGGGACAGAATGAAAAACTGTTTTTT
TRBD2 | . | TRBJ2-2 | TRBV5-1 | CASSFSGGMTGELFF | TGCGCCAGCAGCTTTAGCGGGGGTATGACCGGGGAGCTGTTTTTT
. | . | TRBJ2-4 | TRBV30 | CAWSAERLAKNIQYF | TGTGCCTGGAGTGCGGAGAGGCTAGCCAAAAACATTCAGTACTTC
TRBD1 | . | TRBJ2-7 | TRBV19 | CASSIAVGTGGFGNEQYF | TGTGCCAGTAGTATAGCCGTTGGGACAGGGGGATTTGGAAACGAGCAGTACTTC
. | once | TRBJ2-3 | TRBV4-2 | CASSQEGLGVQYF | TGTGCCAGCAGCCAAGAGGGCCTTGGCGTGCAGTATTTT
TRBD2 | once | TRBJ2-7 | TRBV27 | CASSFGSGRNYEQYF | TGTGCCAGCAGTTTTGGGAGCGGGAGAAACTACGAGCAGTACTTC
TRBD2 | . | TRBJ2-5 | TRBV11-3 | CASSSRTSRETQYF | TGTGCCAGCAGTTCTCGGACTAGCCGAGAGACCCAGTACTTC
. | few | TRBJ1-2 | TRBV5-6 | CASGHRSRTSYGYTF | TGTGCCAGCGGGCACAGGAGCCGTACCTCCTATGGCTACACCTTC
. | . | TRBJ2-1 | TRBV7-6 | CASSWRENNEQFF | TGTGCCAGCAGCTGGCGGGAAAACAATGAGCAGTTCTTC
. | . | TRBJ1-5 | TRBV2 | CASSPRRLSNQPQHF | TGTGCCAGCAGTCCCCGGCGGCTTAGCAATCAGCCCCAGCATTTT
TRBD2 | . | TRBJ2-1 | TRBV6-5 | CASSPTRGEGQFF | TGTGCCAGCAGTCCTACCCGGGGGGAAGGACAGTTCTTC
TRBD2 | . | TRBJ2-7 | TRBV27 | CASSSPGLADTYEQYF | TGTGCCAGCAGTTCCCCAGGACTAGCTGACACTTACGAGCAGTACTTC
TRBD1 | . | TRBJ1-2 | TRBV6-5 | CASSYGDRGMRTF | TGTGCCAGCAGTTACGGCGACAGGGGGATGAGAACCTTC
. | . | TRBJ1-1 | TRBV5-1 | CASSLGGGDGTEAFF | TGCGCCAGCAGCTTGGGGGGAGGGGACGGCACTGAAGCTTTCTTT
. | few | TRBJ2-3 | TRBV14 | CASSTGGPRGTQYF | TGTGCCAGCAGCACCGGAGGACCCCGAGGTACGCAGTATTTT
. | . | TRBJ1-5 | TRBV6-5 | CASSAKGLSQPQHF | TGTGCCAGCAGCGCTAAGGGGTTATCCCAGCCCCAGCATTTT
. | once | TRBJ2-3 | TRBV27 | CASSFPGDTQYF | TGTGCCAGCAGCTTCCCGGGGGATACGCAGTATTTT
. | once | TRBJ2-7 | TRBV11-3 | CASSLDLGNSYEQYF | TGTGCCAGCAGCTTAGATCTAGGCAACTCCTACGAGCAGTACTTC
TRBD2 | . | TRBJ2-7 | TRBV6-5 | CASSYSLGGIGYEQYF | TGTGCCAGCAGTTACTCGTTGGGAGGGATCGGCTACGAGCAGTACTTC
. | few | TRBJ2-1 | TRBV5-6 | CASSILSGAATYNEQFF | TGTGCCAGCAGCATTCTCTCGGGAGCCGCTACTTACAATGAGCAGTTCTTC
TRBD1 | . | TRBJ1-1 | TRBV7-8 | CASSLAGTGFAAFF | TGTGCCAGCAGCTTAGCCGGGACAGGGTTTGCAGCTTTCTTT
TRBD2 | . | TRBJ2-7 | TRBV10-3 | CAIKPSGGLLSYEQYF | TGTGCCATCAAACCGAGCGGGGGTTTACTCTCCTACGAGCAGTACTTC
. | . | TRBJ2-3 | TRBV2 | CASSEAPGGTDTQYF | TGTGCCAGCAGTGAAGCGCCCGGGGGCACAGATACGCAGTATTTT
. | . | TRBJ2-1 | TRBV30 | CAWSLRHGEQFF | TGTGCCTGGAGTCTGAGGCATGGTGAGCAGTTCTTC
. | . | TRBJ2-7 | TRBV19 | CASRPRQAYEQYF | TGTGCCAGCAGGCCCCGGCAGGCCTACGAGCAGTACTTC
TRBD2 | . | TRBJ2-2 | TRBV5-8 | CASSLLKREGLGTGELFF | TGTGCCAGCAGCTTGCTTAAGCGGGAGGGCCTTGGCACCGGGGAGCTGTTTTTT
. | . | TRBJ2-2 | TRBV27 | CASTGQNTGELFF | TGTGCCAGCACGGGACAGAACACCGGGGAGCTGTTTTTT
TRBD1 | . | TRBJ2-7 | TRBV5-6 | CASSMDRSSYEQYF | TGTGCCAGCAGCATGGACAGGAGCTCCTACGAGCAGTACTTC
TRBD2 | few | TRBJ2-5 | TRBV7-7 | CASSEGGSGGLGETQYF | TGTGCCAGCAGCGAAGGGGGGAGCGGGGGCCTAGGAGAGACCCAGTACTTC
. | . | TRBJ2-7 | TRBV7-2 | CASSRGGQGSYEQYF | TGTGCCAGCAGCCGGGGGGGACAGGGTTCCTACGAGCAGTACTTC
. | . | TRBJ2-2 | TRBV4-1 | CASSSSGGRTGELFF | TGCGCCAGCAGCTCGTCTGGGGGGAGGACCGGGGAGCTGTTTTTT
. | . | TRBJ2-4 | TRBV11-2 | CASSSRTPGKNIQYF | TGTGCCAGCAGCTCACGAACCCCCGGGAAGAACATTCAGTACTTC
. | . | TRBJ2-3 | TRBV7-2 | CASSLLASSTDTQYF | TGTGCCAGCAGCTTATTAGCTTCTAGCACAGATACGCAGTATTTT
TRBD1 | . | TRBJ1-6 | TRBV7-9 | CASSRQGRSSSYNSPLHF | TGTGCCAGCAGCCGACAGGGGCGATCAAGCTCCTATAATTCACCCCTCCACTTT
. | . | TRBJ2-1 | TRBV27 | CASSFLSSAPWNEQFF | TGTGCCAGCAGTTTCCTCTCGTCTGCGCCGTGGAATGAGCAGTTCTTC
TRBD2 | . | TRBJ2-7 | TRBV5-5 | CASSFERESIYEQYF | TGTGCCAGCAGCTTCGAGCGGGAGTCGATCTACGAGCAGTACTTC
TRBD2 | . | TRBJ2-1 | TRBV7-2 | CASSLSGRDNEQFF | TGTGCCAGCAGCTTGAGCGGGAGGGACAATGAGCAGTTCTTC
. | . | TRBJ2-7 | TRBV11-3 | CASSWGWGDDEQYF | TGTGCCAGCAGCTGGGGGTGGGGGGACGACGAGCAGTACTTC
TRBD2 | once | TRBJ2-7 | TRBV4-1 | CASRVVGGAYEQYF | TGCGCCAGCAGGGTAGTCGGGGGGGCCTACGAGCAGTACTTC
. | . | TRBJ1-4 | TRBV7-2 | CASSLDTTNEKLFF | TGTGCCAGCAGCTTAGACACAACTAATGAAAAACTGTTTTTT
. | few | TRBJ2-7 | TRBV6-5 | CASSYRHSQTYEQYF | TGTGCCAGCAGTTACAGGCACAGCCAAACCTACGAGCAGTACTTC
. | . | TRBJ1-4 | TRBV11-2 | CASSLGRVNEKLFF | TGTGCCAGCAGCTTAGGGAGGGTAAATGAAAAACTGTTTTTT
. | . | TRBJ2-2 | TRBV5-4 | CASSLALGSNTGELFF | TGTGCCAGCAGCTTGGCGCTAGGTTCGAACACCGGGGAGCTGTTTTTT
. | . | TRBJ2-5 | TRBV2 | CASRGEETQYF | TGTGCCAGCAGGGGAGAAGAGACCCAGTACTTC
TRBD2 | . | TRBJ2-2 | TRBV11-3 | CASSSSHSGGASGELFF | TGTGCCAGCAGCTCTTCACATAGCGGGGGGGCGTCCGGGGAGCTGTTTTTT
. | . | TRBJ2-5 | TRBV5-4 | CASSLGSSRQETQYF | TGTGCCAGCAGCTTAGGATCTAGTCGCCAAGAGACCCAGTACTTC
TRBD2 | . | TRBJ2-1 | TRBV4-1 | CASSQDGAGVARYNEQFF | TGCGCCAGCAGCCAAGATGGTGCGGGAGTAGCAAGGTACAATGAGCAGTTCTTC